This T cell receptor (beta chain) emerged from a study of T-cell reconstitution after alpha-beta-depleted transplantation in children. Preparation of the TCRbeta library used unique molecular identifiers. Via MiXCR, TCRdb re-called the PCR reads, giving one row per CDR3 protein. The sample carries 130,000 to 150,000 distinct CDR3 sequences, about 9% recorded once. Germline V gene data show CDR1 as DFQATT and CDR2 as SNEGSKA (reference sequence). The CDR3 runs to 12 residues. V was trimmed by 6 bases and J by 10 bases, leaving 18 bases between them. V is TRBV20-1 and J is TRBJ1-2; D not certain. The material sequenced was PBMCs, mostly from graft donor cells, taken 180 days after TCRalphabeta/CD19-depleted stem cell transplant. This clonotype was obtained from a female patient aged 2-9 years who had a stem cell transplant for congenital amegakaryocytic thrombocytopenia, so the T cells may come from the graft donor. The CDR3 sequence is CSALTVIVTYTF. The CDR3 DNA sequence: TGCAGTGCCCTGACGGTCATCGTCACCTACACCTTC.